There are a few counts of the clone carrying this T cell receptor beta chain. Its cognate antigen is unknown. TCRdb redid the clone calls on the PCR reads using MiXCR. The sample lists several thousand clones; 30% to 35% were seen once. Patients were all untreated before their thyroid surgery. The record originates from a study of metastatic and nonmetastatic thyroid tumors. Study findings and constraints: Benign nodules were reported to have significantly lower TCR beta diversity than malignant thyroid tumors, in blood and tumor.

The CDR3 covers 13 residues. The V and J ends lost 6 bases and 2 bases respectively, with 11 bases between them. Germline V gene sequence: CDR1 MNHNS, CDR2 SASEGT. The TCR was taken from a male donor with papillary thyroid cancer or a benign thyroid nodule (not recorded which). Some clones in this sample may be carry-over from other donors' samples. Sequenced: adjacent normal tissue. This rearrangement joins TRBV6-1 to TRBJ2-7; TRBD1 is a possible D gene (6 bases). As DNA, the CDR3 is TGTGCCAGCAGCTCCGGACAGCCCTACGAGCAGTACTTC. Its translation: CASSSGQPYEQYF.